This is a list of T cell receptor beta chains from one sample in a study of siplizumab effects on memory and regulatory T cells. TCRdb's table, derived via immunoSEQ multiplex PCR, lists solely in-frame clones and lacks some. Of tens of thousands of clones in the sample, approximately 87% are singletons; the top ten hold about 3.8%. The specimen was memory CD4+ T cells sorted from blood. Receptor source: a human donor in good health. Both conserved end residues are part of each CDR3. The D gene is left open where the match is weak. Not all rows give a size; the values are once, few, many and, for expanded clones, a class.

TRBJ1-5 - - TRBV9 TGTGCCAGCAGCGTAGCCAGGGACGGCGAGCCCCAGCATTTT CASSVARDGEPQHF
TRBJ2-3 - TRBD2 TRBV19 TGTGCCAGTAGTAATGGAGCGGGATATAGCACAGATACGCAGTATTTT CASSNGAGYSTDTQYF
TRBJ1-2 - - TRBV2 TGTGCCAGCAGTCCGGATCCCTACACCTTC CASSPDPYTF
TRBJ2-2 - - TRBV4-1 TGCGCCAGCAGCCAACCCAGGGTCGGAGTGTCCGGGGAGCTGTTTTTT CASSQPRVGVSGELFF
TRBJ1-1 - - TRBV14 TGTGCCAGCAGCCAACGGGTCTTCGCTGAAGCTTTCTTT CASSQRVFAEAFF
TRBJ1-2 few - TRBV11-2 TGTGCCAGCAGCTTGGGACGTGGGGCCGGCTATGGCTACACCTTC CASSLGRGAGYGYTF
TRBJ2-7 - - TRBV15 TGTGCCACCAGCAGACGACAGGGAGGGAGCGAGCAGTACTTC CATSRRQGGSEQYF
TRBJ1-1 - - TRBV5-6 TGTGCCAGCAGTTCCTACTCCCGGGCGGGGAGCACTGAAGCTTTCTTT CASSSYSRAGSTEAFF
TRBJ2-7 - - TRBV21-1 TGTGCCAGCAGCCCCCAATATCCGGGACATCTCGCCTGGAGGGAGCAGTACTTC CASSPQYPGHLAWREQYF
TRBJ2-4 - TRBD2 TRBV18 TGTGCCAGCTCACCACCGGGGGGGGGAGCCAAAAACATTCAGTACTTC CASSPPGGGAKNIQYF
TRBJ1-1 - - TRBV30 TGTGCCTGGAGTGTTCCCGGGATACTGAACACTGAAGCTTTCTTT CAWSVPGILNTEAFF
TRBJ2-1 - - TRBV29-1 TGCAGCGTGGTGACGGACAGTCGCAATGAGCAGTTCTTC CSVVTDSRNEQFF
TRBJ2-2 - TRBD1 TRBV7-2 TGTGCCAGCAGCTTACAGGGGGCGGCCGGGGAGCTGTTTTTT CASSLQGAAGELFF
TRBJ1-1 once TRBD1 TRBV7-9 TGTGCCAGCAGCACCGGACAGGGATCGAACACTGAAGCTTTCTTT CASSTGQGSNTEAFF
TRBJ2-3 - TRBD2 TRBV6-9 TGTGCCAGCAGTTACGGGGGACTAGGGGGAGATACGCAGTATTTT CASSYGGLGGDTQYF
TRBJ2-5 few TRBD1 TRBV5-1 TGCGCCAGCAGCGTGTACAGGGGTTTGGAGACCCAGTACTTC CASSVYRGLETQYF
TRBJ2-2 once TRBD1 TRBV29-1 TGCAGCGTTGGGACAGGGGGACAGTCCACCGGGGAGCTGTTTTTT CSVGTGGQSTGELFF
TRBJ2-7 - - TRBV5-4 TGTGCCAGCAGCTTGGAGGGCCGATCCTACGAGCAGTACTTC CASSLEGRSYEQYF
TRBJ2-7 - - TRBV6-6 TGTGCCACCGTTTACCGGGACGGATCCTACGAGCAGTACTTC CATVYRDGSYEQYF
TRBJ1-1 - - TRBV5-1 TGCGCCAGCAGCCCCTTGGTGACGACGGGCACTGAAGCTTTCTTT CASSPLVTTGTEAFF
TRBJ1-2 - - TRBV19 TGTGCCAGTACCCTTCTGGGGGCGAGTGGCTACACCTTC CASTLLGASGYTF
TRBJ2-7 - TRBD1 TRBV11-2 TGTGCCAGCAGCTCGGGACAGGGGAGGGGCCGCGAGCAGTACTTC CASSSGQGRGREQYF
TRBJ2-2 - TRBD2 TRBV5-1 TGCGCCAGCAGCAGGCTAGCGGGATTAGTCGGGGAGCTGTTTTTT CASSRLAGLVGELFF
TRBJ2-2 - - TRBV6-5 TGTGCCACCCGGGGCTACTACGGGGAGCTGTTTTTT CATRGYYGELFF
TRBJ2-7 few - TRBV7-9 TGTGCCAGCAGCTTAAGCGGGACAGTCTACGAGCAGTACTTC CASSLSGTVYEQYF
TRBJ1-2 few TRBD1 TRBV19 TGTGCCAGTATCGGACAGGGGGGAGGGTATGGCTACACCTTC CASIGQGGGYGYTF
TRBJ1-2 few TRBD1 TRBV6-1 TGTGCCAGCACCGGAGGGGGGACAGCCCGCGGCTACACCTTC CASTGGGTARGYTF
TRBJ1-2 - - TRBV6-5 TGTGCCACCAGGGAGGCGACTAATGGCTACACCTTC CATREATNGYTF
TRBJ2-5 few - TRBV2 TGTGCCAGCAGTGAAGAGTTGCGCCCGGGCAAGACCCAGTACTTC CASSEELRPGKTQYF
TRBJ1-6 - - TRBV2 TGTGCCAGCACCCCCGGGACGAGCAATTCACCCCTCCACTTT CASTPGTSNSPLHF
TRBJ1-2 - - TRBV6-5 TGTGCCAGCAGCGGACTGGACAGCATAAACTATGGCTACACCTTC CASSGLDSINYGYTF
TRBJ2-2 once TRBD2 TRBV5-5 TGTGCCAGCAGCTGGAATGTAGCGGGAAGCGGGGAGCTGTTTTTT CASSWNVAGSGELFF
TRBJ1-5 - - TRBV2 TGTGCCAGCGTAGAATCAGGGATAAGCCAGCCCCAGCATTTT CASVESGISQPQHF
TRBJ2-6 - - TRBV19 TGTGCCAGTGGCCGGGGTGGGGCCAACGTCCTGACTTTC CASGRGGANVLTF
TRBJ1-4 - TRBD1 TRBV5-1 TGCGCCAGCAGCTTTGATTGGACAGGGGGCAACGAAAAACTGTTTTTT CASSFDWTGGNEKLFF
TRBJ1-4 few - TRBV7-9 TGTGCCAGCAGCCCAAAGGGGGTACGGGTCCCTGAAAAACTGTTTTTT CASSPKGVRVPEKLFF
TRBJ1-4 - TRBD1 TRBV2 TGTGCCAGCAGTACGGAGGGGGCAGCTAATGAAAAACTGTTTTTT CASSTEGAANEKLFF
TRBJ1-1 - - TRBV4-1 TGCGCCAGCAGCCAAGGGAAGGGGAGCACTGAAGCTTTCTTT CASSQGKGSTEAFF
TRBJ2-5 - - TRBV4-2 TGTGCCAGCAGCCAAGTTTGGTCGCGGGGAGGTTGGGAGACCCAGTACTTC CASSQVWSRGGWETQYF
TRBJ1-6 - - TRBV5-6 TGTGCCAGCAGCTTGGGGGGGAAGGATTCACCCCTCCACTTT CASSLGGKDSPLHF
TRBJ2-7 - - TRBV12-2 TGTGCAAGTCGCGTTAGAGAGTCCGAGCAGTACTTC CASRVRESEQYF
TRBJ1-4 - - TRBV9 TGTGCCAGCAGCCTCTCATCCGGGTTTGAAAAACTGTTTTTT CASSLSSGFEKLFF